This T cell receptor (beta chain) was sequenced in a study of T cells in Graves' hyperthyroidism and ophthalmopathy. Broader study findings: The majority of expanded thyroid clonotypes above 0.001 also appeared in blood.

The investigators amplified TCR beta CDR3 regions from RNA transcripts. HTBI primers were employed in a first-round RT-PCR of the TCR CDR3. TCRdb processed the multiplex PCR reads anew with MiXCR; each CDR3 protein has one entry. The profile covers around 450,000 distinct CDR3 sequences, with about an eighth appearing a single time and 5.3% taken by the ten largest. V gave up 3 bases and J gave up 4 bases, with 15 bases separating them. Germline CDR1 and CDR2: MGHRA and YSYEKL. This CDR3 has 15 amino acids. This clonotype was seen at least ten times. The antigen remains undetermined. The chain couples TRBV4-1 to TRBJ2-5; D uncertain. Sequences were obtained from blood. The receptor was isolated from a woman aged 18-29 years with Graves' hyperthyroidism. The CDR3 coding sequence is TGCGCCAGCAGCCATCTGTCCCGGACGGGAGAGACCCAGTACTTC. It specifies CASSHLSRTGETQYF.